This T cell receptor (beta chain) was recovered during a study of relationships among human T cell subsets. Anti-CD45RA microbeads isolated naive and transitional T cells from pooled CD4+ and CD8+ cells. Semiquantitative ARM-PCR amplified T cell receptor alpha and beta CDR3 regions from mRNA. Tagged nested gene-specific primers were used first, then communal superprimers amplified exponentially. TCRdb re-derived calls from the multiplex PCR reads in MiXCR, one entry per CDR3 protein. This table has some 7,000 distinct CDR3 sequences, about 70% appearing once. Trimming cost V 7 bases and J 9 bases; bases outside gene matches: 10. There are 14 residues in the CDR3. In germline, CDR1 is SQVTM, CDR2 ANQGSEA. As to this clonotype: Its antigen is not identified.

Overall study results and limits: Over 55% of CD8+ cytotoxic sequences were in clones over 100 reads; regulatory and Th2 had few. Th1, Th2 and regulatory T cells shared many CDR3 sequences. Across seven subsets, gene usage, CDR3 length and N-additions did not differ significantly.

The sequencing sample was made of naive and transitional (CD45RA+) T cells sorted from blood. This rearrangement joins TRBV29-1 to TRBJ2-1; 12 bases align to TRBD1. The clonotype comes from a man between 35 and 55 years old in good health. The CDR3 spells CSARAGTGGREQFF. Written as DNA, the CDR3 is TGCAGCGCCCGAGCGGGGACAGGGGGCCGTGAGCAGTTCTTC.